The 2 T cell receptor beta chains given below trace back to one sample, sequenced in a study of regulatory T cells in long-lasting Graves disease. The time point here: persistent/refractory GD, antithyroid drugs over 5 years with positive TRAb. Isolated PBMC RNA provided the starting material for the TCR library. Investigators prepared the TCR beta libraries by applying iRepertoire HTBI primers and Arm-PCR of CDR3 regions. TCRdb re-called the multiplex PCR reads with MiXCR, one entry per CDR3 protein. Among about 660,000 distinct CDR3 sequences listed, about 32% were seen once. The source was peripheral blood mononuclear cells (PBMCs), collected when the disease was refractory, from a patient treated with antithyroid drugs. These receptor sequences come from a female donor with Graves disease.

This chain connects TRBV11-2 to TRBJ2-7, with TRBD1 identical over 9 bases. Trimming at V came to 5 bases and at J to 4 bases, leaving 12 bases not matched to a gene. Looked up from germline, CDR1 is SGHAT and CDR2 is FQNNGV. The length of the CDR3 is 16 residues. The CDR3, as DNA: TGTGCCAGCAGCAACCCCTGGACAGGGGTTGATTACGAGCAGTACTTC. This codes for CASSNPWTGVDYEQYF.

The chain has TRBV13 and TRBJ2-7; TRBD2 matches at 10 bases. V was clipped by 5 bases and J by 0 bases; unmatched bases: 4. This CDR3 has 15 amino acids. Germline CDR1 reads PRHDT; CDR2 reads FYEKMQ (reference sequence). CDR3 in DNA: TGTGCCAGCAGCACATGGACTAGCGGCTCCTACGAGCAGTACTTC. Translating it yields CASSTWTSGSYEQYF. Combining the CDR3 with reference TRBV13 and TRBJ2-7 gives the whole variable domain AAGVIQSPRHLIKEKRETATLKCYPIPRHDTVYWYQQGPGQDPQFLISFYEKMQSDKGSIPDRFSAQQFSDYHSELNMSSLELGDSALYFCASSTWTSGSYEQYFGPGTRLTVT.